Following are 27 T cell receptor beta chains from one sample sequenced in a study of regulatory and conventional T cells in RAG deficiency. Profiling relied on immunoSEQ multiplex PCR, and the TCRdb table lists in-frame clones only, not all of them. In the table there are about 32,000 clones, 70% to 90% of which are singletons. These data were also reused for a study on regulatory T cells. According to that study: The PCR used 52 TRBV and 13 TRBJ primers.

Sample: CD8+ T cells sorted from blood. The receptors come from a human donor in good health.

As for this clone: At one boundary the junction diverges from the germline segment, which might be a read error. DNA of the CDR3: TGTGCCGGCTCACCACCTACAGGTTCGGTTATTCCACGAGAGACCCAGTACTTC. Its protein product is CAGSPPTGSVIPRETQYF. V gene TRBV18 combines with J gene TRBJ2-5; D is possibly TRBD1 (5 bases). From germline, CDR1 is KGHSH and CDR2 LQKENI. This CDR3 has 18 residues.

The V gene is TRBV7-9, the J gene TRBJ1-2; weak D call: TRBD1 (6 bases). The CDR3 contains 16 residues. The V end lost 5 bases, the J end lost 7 bases, and 23 bases lay between the germline ends. Germline CDR1 reads SEHNR; CDR2 reads FQNEAQ (reference sequence). The CDR3, as DNA: TGTGCCAGCAGCGGACCATCTTTCAGGGGAGGAGGTGGCTACACCTTC. It translates to CASSGPSFRGGGGYTF.

J is TRBJ1-4 and V is TRBV28, with TRBD1 identical over 8 bases. The CDR3 length is 18 residues. The V gene's germline CDR1 is MDHEN and CDR2 SYDVKM. After removal of 5 bases from V and 5 bases from J, the junction contained 16 bases not matched to a gene. The CDR3 nucleotides read TGTGCCAGCAGTACCGCCTCCCTGACAGGGGCCCTAAATGAAAAACTGTTTTTT. This sequence encodes CASSTASLTGALNEKLFF.

J is TRBJ1-3 and V is TRBV6-1, with D tentatively TRBD1 (6 bases). The CDR3 covers 15 residues. Between the trimmed V and J ends, which lost 6 bases and 3 bases, there was a span of 15 bases. Germline V gene sequence: CDR1 MNHNS, CDR2 SASEGT. The CDR3 sequence is CASRRGGDNGNTIYF. The CDR3 DNA reads TGTGCCAGCAGGAGGGGGGGCGATAATGGAAACACCATATATTTT.

This rearrangement joins TRBV10-1 to TRBJ2-1, with a tentative D call TRBD2 (5 bases). Germline V gene data show CDR1 as WNHNN and CDR2 as SYGVQD (reference sequence). The CDR3 is 15 residues long. Trimming took off 2 bases at V and 7 bases at J, with 15 bases between the two ends. The CDR3 loop reads CASSEDGSTGNEQFF. The DNA of the CDR3 is TGCGCCAGCAGTGAGGACGGGTCAACGGGGAATGAGCAGTTCTTC.

The sample holds one count of this clone. The V and J genes are TRBV27 and TRBJ1-5; no definite D call. The CDR3 totals 14 residues. V was pared by 5 bases and J by 2 bases, with 10 bases between. Germline CDR1 is MNHEY and CDR2 is SMNVEV (reference sequence). The CDR3 here is CASSTHGRNQPQHF. CDR3 coding DNA: TGTGCCAGCAGTACTCATGGGCGCAATCAGCCCCAGCATTTT.

This sequence joins TRBV2 and TRBJ1-3; D ambiguous. Trimming cost V 2 bases and J 0 bases, with 11 bases left between them. The CDR3 loop spans 16 amino acids. In germline, CDR1 is SNHLY, CDR2 FYNNEI. CDR3 residues: CASSEHQVDSGNTIYF. Here the CDR3 DNA reads TGTGCCAGCAGTGAACATCAAGTAGACTCTGGAAACACCATATATTTT.

This chain joins TRBV4-2 and TRBJ1-1, with 7 bases that match TRBD1. Germline CDR1 LGHNA, CDR2 YNFKEQ. Trimming removed 1 base from V and 1 base from J; junction bases left unmatched: 6. The length of the CDR3 is 16 residues. DNA for the CDR3: TGTGCCAGCAGCCAAGGACAGGGCAAGGCGAACACTGAAGCTTTCTTT. Protein sequence: CASSQGQGKANTEAFF.

CDR3 nucleotide sequence: TGTGCCAGCAGCCAGATGGCGGGCATTCAGTACTTC. It yields the protein CASSQMAGIQYF. This rearrangement joins TRBV2 to TRBJ2-4; a possible D gene is TRBD2 (5 bases). The CDR3 consists of 12 residues. V was pared by 6 bases and J by 9 bases, with 12 bases between. Germline V gene sequence: CDR1 SNHLY, CDR2 FYNNEI.

The rearrangement joins TRBV19 to TRBJ2-1, with TRBD2 matching over 9 bases. Unmatched junction bases numbered 4, after V lost 6 bases and J lost 4 bases. Looked up from germline, CDR1 is LNHDA and CDR2 is SQIVND (reference sequence). The CDR3 is made up of 14 amino acids. The CDR3 DNA is TGTGCCAGTAGGCAGCGGGGGGATTACAATGAGCAGTTCTTC. Translation: CASRQRGDYNEQFF. Combining the CDR3 with reference TRBV19 and TRBJ2-1 gives the whole variable domain DGGITQSPKYLFRKEGQNVTLSCEQNLNHDAMYWYRQDPGQGLRLIYYSQIVNDFQKGDIAEGYSVSREKKESFPLTVTSAQKNPTAFYLCASRQRGDYNEQFFGPGTRLTVL.

The genes are TRBV28 and TRBJ2-6, with D tentatively TRBD2 (7 bases). CDR1 and CDR2 from the germline V gene are MDHEN and SYDVKM. This CDR3 spans 16 amino acids. V was cut by 7 bases and J by 4 bases, with 17 bases left in between. DNA for the CDR3: TGTGCCAGCACCTTGGGGGGGGCAGGCGGGGCCAACGTCCTGACTTTC. Its protein is CASTLGGAGGANVLTF.

The CDR3 bases are TGTGCCAGCAGTTTGGGTAGGGGAGAGACCCAGTACTTC. It is translated as CASSLGRGETQYF. V usage is TRBV27 and J usage is TRBJ2-5, with D maybe TRBD1 (5 bases). CDR1 is MNHEY, CDR2 SMNVEV, per germline (reference sequence). Trimming stripped 3 bases from V and 4 bases from J, with 9 bases between. This CDR3 spans 13 amino acids.

This sequence joins TRBV5-5 and TRBJ2-5, with a tentative D call TRBD1 (6 bases). V was cut by 4 bases and J by 7 bases, with 17 bases left in between. The CDR3 spans 14 residues. Germline values: CDR1 SGHKS, CDR2 YYEKEE (reference sequence). The CDR3 DNA reads TGTGCCAGCAGCGGTCAGGGGACCCATTGGACCCAGTACTTC. This translates into CASSGQGTHWTQYF.

J is TRBJ1-1 and V is TRBV7-6; TRBD1 is a possible D gene (5 bases). V lost 0 bases and J lost 4, with 9 bases in between. Germline CDR1 reads SGHVS; CDR2 reads FNYEAQ. This CDR3 spans 14 amino acids. In DNA form, the CDR3 reads TGTGCCAGCAGCTTAGCGCAGGGAAGCACTGAAGCTTTCTTT. It specifies CASSLAQGSTEAFF. Full variable domain (outside the CDR3, taken from reference TRBV7-6 and TRBJ1-1): GAGVSQSPRYKVTKRGQDVALRCDPISGHVSLYWYRQALGQGPEFLTYFNYEAQQDKSGLPNDRFSAERPEGSISTLTIQRTEQRDSAMYRCASSLAQGSTEAFFGQGTRLTVV.

The CDR3 coding sequence is TGTGCCAGCTCCAGGGGAAGCTCCTACGAGCAGTACTTC. As protein: CASSRGSSYEQYF. The rearrangement uses TRBV27 and TRBJ2-7, with a possible D match to TRBD1 (6 bases). The ends were cut back, 8 bases at V and 0 bases at J, with 11 bases in the middle. Per germline, CDR1 MNHEY and CDR2 SMNVEV (reference sequence). CDR3 size: 13 residues.

This rearrangement joins TRBV19 to TRBJ1-2, with D possibly being TRBD1 (5 bases). Germline assignment: CDR1 LNHDA and CDR2 SQIVND (reference sequence). The CDR3 totals 14 residues. Trimming removed 1 base from V and 4 bases from J, with 10 bases in between. Here the CDR3 DNA reads TGTGCCAGTAGTATAGGCAGACAGATCTATGGCTACACCTTC. It specifies CASSIGRQIYGYTF.

This clone was seen a single time. The chain couples TRBV5-5 to TRBJ2-3; 8 bases match TRBD2. The germline CDR1 and CDR2 sequences are SGHKS and YYEKEE (reference sequence). V lost 1 base and J lost 1; bases outside the gene matches: 5. The CDR3 runs 16 residues. This CDR3 is CASSLSGAGGTDTQYF. CDR3 coding DNA: TGTGCCAGCAGCTTGTCAGGAGCGGGGGGCACAGATACGCAGTATTTT.

This chain joins TRBV11-1 and TRBJ2-7; 7 bases are shared with TRBD2. Per germline, CDR1 SGHAT and CDR2 FQDESV (reference sequence). The V and J ends lost 5 bases and 3 bases, in that order; junction bases with no gene match: 10. The CDR3 loop spans 15 amino acids. This CDR3 is CASSNIMGGNYEQYF. DNA for the CDR3: TGTGCCAGCAGCAATATTATGGGGGGGAACTACGAGCAGTACTTC.

In its sample, this clone was seen once. The chain employs TRBV29-1 and TRBJ1-2, with D possibly being TRBD1 (6 bases). In germline, CDR1 is SQVTM, CDR2 ANQGSEA. The length of the CDR3 is 13 residues. The ends were cut back, 4 bases at V and 8 bases at J, with 17 bases in the middle. The CDR3 DNA is TGCAGCGTTGGTGGGGGGGCATGGGAAGGCTACACCTTC. Translating gives CSVGGGAWEGYTF.

This clone has a handful of counts. This chain connects TRBV29-1 to TRBJ1-2; D is unresolved. V shed 6 bases and J shed 3 bases, with 8 bases lying between them. CDR1 and CDR2 (germline): SQVTM, ANQGSEA. The CDR3 is 11 residues long. This CDR3 reads CSVLEDYGYTF. The CDR3 DNA is TGCAGCGTACTGGAGGACTATGGCTACACCTTC.

This clone was seen once. The chain has TRBV10-2 and TRBJ1-5, with D uncertain. V lost 0 bases to trimming and J lost 4 bases, with 10 bases between them. The CDR3 totals 15 residues. CDR1 is WSHSY, CDR2 SAAADI, per germline. The CDR3 loop is CASSESSSVNQPQHF. In nucleotides, the CDR3 is TGCGCCAGCAGTGAGTCATCGTCGGTGAATCAGCCCCAGCATTTT.

V usage is TRBV2 and J usage is TRBJ2-7; D unresolved. Trimming removed 4 bases from V and 4 bases from J, with 11 bases in between. The CDR3 runs to 13 residues. The germline V gene has CDR1 SNHLY and CDR2 FYNNEI. The CDR3: CASSAGPFYEQYF. The CDR3 DNA sequence: TGTGCCAGCAGTGCGGGTCCCTTTTACGAGCAGTACTTC.

CDR3 in amino acids: CASSWGQGEQFF. CDR3 DNA sequence: TGTGCCAGTAGTTGGGGACAGGGAGAGCAGTTCTTC. The V call is TRBV19, the J call TRBJ2-1; 9 positions match TRBD1. CDR1 LNHDA and CDR2 SQIVND come from the germline V gene (reference sequence). This CDR3 is 12 amino acids long. V shed 5 bases, J shed 10 bases, and the junction held 3 bases outside the gene matches. The whole variable domain, filled in from reference TRBV19 and TRBJ2-1, reads DGGITQSPKYLFRKEGQNVTLSCEQNLNHDAMYWYRQDPGQGLRLIYYSQIVNDFQKGDIAEGYSVSREKKESFPLTVTSAQKNPTAFYLCASSWGQGEQFFGPGTRLTVL.

The CDR3: CASSEGSSGGTQETQYF. For the CDR3, the DNA is TGTGCCAGCAGTGAAGGATCGAGCGGGGGGACTCAAGAGACCCAGTACTTC. The gene calls are TRBV2 and TRBJ2-5, with 9 bases fitting TRBD2. This CDR3 spans 17 amino acids. Trimming removed 1 base from V and 2 bases from J; junction bases left unmatched: 8. The germline CDR1 and CDR2 sequences are SNHLY and FYNNEI.

This clone was detected only once. One end of the junction is discordant with germline, which a read error may explain. In the same sample, other DNA sequences code for this CDR3. The DNA for the CDR3 is TGCGCTAGCAGCCAAGTCTTGCGGCCAGCGGCCGAGCAGTACTTC. It specifies CASSQVLRPAAEQYF. J is TRBJ2-7 and V is TRBV4-1, with D possibly being TRBD2 (5 bases). The germline V gene encodes CDR1 MGHRA and CDR2 YSYEKL. The CDR3 is 15 amino acids.

The genes are TRBV19 and TRBJ1-3, with D unclear. This CDR3 has 14 amino acids. The ends were cut back, 4 bases at V and 0 bases at J, with 7 bases in the middle. CDR1 is LNHDA and CDR2 is SQIVND in the germline V gene (reference sequence). The CDR3 DNA follows: TGTGCCAGTAGTAGAGCAGTCTCTGGAAACACCATATATTTT. Its translation is CASSRAVSGNTIYF.

V is TRBV18 and J is TRBJ1-1, with TRBD1 matching 7 bases. The V gene end was trimmed by 0 bases and the J gene end by 1 base; junction bases not matched to a gene: 8. CDR1 is KGHSH and CDR2 is LQKENI in the germline V gene. The CDR3 extends over 17 amino acids. The CDR3 protein is CASSPPVVQGTNTEAFF. DNA of the CDR3: TGTGCCAGCTCACCACCGGTCGTACAGGGGACGAACACTGAAGCTTTCTTT.